This TCR beta chain comes out of a study of blood T cell repertoires in COVID-19 (TCRdb year 2020). Context from the whole study: The collaborator samples originated in the United States, Italy and Spain and spanned the acute and convalescent phases of COVID-19. The sample metadata nearly always contained a de-identified subject ID, COVID-19 status, age in years and sex. The material from the prospective study consisted of cDNA or gDNA derived from T cells, B-cell-depleted T cells, or PBMCs. The dataset comprised deeply sampled blood TCRbeta repertoires from subjects exposed to, actively infected with, or recovered from COVID-19. HLA class I and class II types, where available, came from metadata supplied by the sample provider rather than from assay-based typing. The samples were drawn from two sources: the first 160 participants of the ongoing ImmuneRACE study, and 1,000 to 1,500 subjects contributed by 6 global collaborators. The repertoires were made available in a free public database intended to serve as a resource for research on the immune response to SARS-CoV-2.

V lost 4 bases and J lost 6 bases, and the count of bases not matched to a germline gene is 17. CDR1 SNHLY and CDR2 FYNNEI were looked up in the germline V gene. Inclusive of the bounding cysteine and phenylalanine, the CDR3 is 21 residues long. Only the CDR3 part of the read is kept: 63 bases, read in frame from the first base. Study-wide conclusions, independent of this receptor: Clinical and demographic metadata were provided uncurated, with the amount varying by source and participant.

Participants in the prospective study were aged 18 to 89 years, lived in 20 to 25 United States geographic areas, and enrolled through a virtual design. In the prospective study, participants were assigned to cohorts based on the clinical history participants reported in a screening survey and a study questionnaire. In the prospective study, mobile phlebotomists collected whole blood, serum and a nasopharyngeal or oropharyngeal swab from each participant. Additional blood draws and questionnaires over an approximately two-month period could optionally be provided by prospective study participants. Blood samples from the prospective study were shipped frozen or at room temperature prior to DNA extraction. TCRbeta CDR3 regions were amplified from genomic DNA using the immunoSEQ Assay, a bias-controlled multiplex PCR. For the original study's pipeline: The number of nucleated cells in each sample was estimated from the amplification of reference gene primers within the assay. Sequence reads were collapsed and filtered to measure the absolute abundance of every unique TCRbeta CDR3 rearrangement. For each sample, productive Simpson clonality was calculated as the square root of Simpson's diversity index over productive rearrangements. The table comes from immuneACCESS by way of TCRdb, which keeps in-frame sequences with V and J called. Part of the clones is missing from these tables; in studies checked, under half for an unresolved V gene and the rest for unknown reasons. That table is the source of V, J and clone size, and D and trimming were worked out from the DNA. The sample table records roughly 200,000 clones; about 86% of these occur just once. Of the sample, about 4.1% is held by the ten largest clones.

Turning to this clone: Its antigen specificity is not known. Base qualities are not recorded, but no much larger clone differs from it by a single base.

This TCR was recovered from a woman in her thirties or forties with acute COVID-19. The chain uses TRBV2 and TRBJ2-2; the central 16 bases match TRBD2. Sequencing was performed on PBMCs or T cells enriched from blood (not recorded which). The CDR3 here reads CASSVLAGTSGRAGSAGELFF. The sequenced DNA is TGTGCCAGCAGTGTTCTCGCCGGGACTAGCGGGAGGGCCGGCTCGGCCGGGGAGCTGTTTTTT.